This passage covers 22 T cell receptor beta chains from one sample sequenced in a study of shared clonotypes between healthy human individuals. Clones were sequenced by immunoSEQ multiplex PCR, and TCRdb holds only the in-frame ones, with some missing. The sample includes about 700,000 clones, 90% to 95% of them seen just once. Positively selected for CCR7, the CD45RO-negative cells used as naive CD8 cells excluded terminally differentiated effector memory CD45RA+ cells. Sequences were obtained from naive CD8+ T cells sorted from blood. These receptors all stem from a man in his thirties or forties in good health.

The gene calls are TRBV27 and TRBJ1-5; TRBD1 agrees at 8 bases. The junction had 9 bases not matched to a gene; V was cut back by 4 bases and J by 1 base. CDR3 length: 17 residues. Per germline, CDR1 MNHEY and CDR2 SMNVEV (reference sequence). DNA of the CDR3: TGTGCCAGCAGTTCAATTACAGGGGGAGTGAGCAATCAGCCCCAGCATTTT. Its protein is CASSSITGGVSNQPQHF.

A single count supports this clone. The chain recombines TRBV2 with TRBJ2-7, with 7 nucleotides matching TRBD1. The CDR3 loop spans 13 amino acids. In germline, CDR1 is SNHLY, CDR2 FYNNEI. The V segment lost 2 bases and the J segment 9 bases; nucleotides outside the gene matches: 7. The CDR3 region has the DNA TGTGCCAGCAGTGAACCCGACAGGGTTCCGCAGTACTTC. It yields the protein CASSEPDRVPQYF.

The CDR3 sequence is CASSPPGRASYEQYF. In DNA, the CDR3 is TGTGCCAGCAGCCCTCCCGGCAGGGCTTCCTACGAGCAGTACTTC. This chain connects TRBV28 to TRBJ2-7; the D gene is possibly TRBD1 (5 bases). The CDR3 runs 15 residues. Germline-derived CDR1 and CDR2 are MDHEN and SYDVKM. The V and J ends lost 6 bases and 1 base respectively, with 16 bases between them.

This clone was seen ten or more times. This sample includes further DNA sequences coding for the same CDR3. The chain combines TRBV19 with TRBJ2-2; 8 bases match TRBD2. V lost 0 bases to trimming and J lost 4 bases; unmatched junction nucleotides: 7. This CDR3 region has 17 residues. CDR1 LNHDA and CDR2 SQIVND come from the germline V gene (reference sequence). Here the CDR3 reads CASSIDPSGSLTGELFF. CDR3 nucleotides: TGTGCCAGTAGTATAGATCCCAGCGGGAGCCTCACCGGGGAGCTGTTTTTT.

The chain is built from TRBV28 and TRBJ1-1, with no clear D. Germline V CDR1 and CDR2: MDHEN, SYDVKM. This CDR3 contains 13 residues. With 7 bases removed from V and 1 base from J, the gap between germline ends came to 10 bases. The chain's CDR3 is CASTSDGNTEAFF. Here the CDR3 DNA reads TGTGCCAGCACCTCGGACGGGAACACTGAAGCTTTCTTT. Full variable domain (remainder filled in from reference TRBV28 and TRBJ1-1): DVKVTQSSRYLVKRTGEKVFLECVQDMDHENMFWYRQDPGLGLRLIYFSYDVKMKEKGDIPEGYSVSREKKERFSLILESASTNQTSMYLCASTSDGNTEAFFGQGTRLTVV.

V gene TRBV5-1 combines with J gene TRBJ2-5; the D gene is possibly TRBD1 (6 bases). CDR1 is SGHRS, CDR2 YFSETQ, per germline. There are 13 residues in the CDR3. V was pared by 7 bases and J by 3 bases, with 13 bases between. The CDR3 sequence is CASSSHREETQYF. The CDR3 DNA reads as TGCGCCAGCTCATCCCACAGGGAAGAGACCCAGTACTTC.

The genes are TRBV6-5 and TRBJ2-2; D is perhaps TRBD2 (5 bases). The CDR3 is made up of 15 amino acids. Germline V CDR1 and CDR2: MNHEY, SVGAGI. V was cut by 2 bases and J by 6 bases, with 13 bases left in between. The CDR3 loop is CASSYPSASPGELFF. CDR3 in DNA: TGTGCCAGCAGTTACCCCTCGGCTAGCCCCGGGGAGCTGTTTTTT.

The gene calls are TRBV29-1 and TRBJ1-2; D is undetermined. The CDR3 is 12 residues long. Germline CDR1 and CDR2: SQVTM and ANQGSEA. V dropped 3 bases and J dropped 7 bases, with 12 bases sitting between them. The CDR3 DNA sequence: TGCAGCGTTGAGGAGGGTCGGGGTGGCTACACCTTC. Translation gives CSVEEGRGGYTF.

This sequence joins TRBV28 and TRBJ1-1; D unclear. The CDR3 consists of 15 residues. CDR1 is MDHEN and CDR2 is SYDVKM in the germline V gene. Trimming took off 5 bases at V and 13 bases at J, with 26 bases between the two ends. In DNA form, the CDR3 reads TGTGCCAGCAGTCCCCCGGAGAGGGTAAGGGTGTTTGATTTCTTT. This gives the protein CASSPPERVRVFDFF.

This clone was seen once. The chain is built from TRBV6-1 and TRBJ2-1; 10 positions match TRBD2. The CDR3 runs 18 residues. Germline V gene lookup returns CDR1 MNHNS and CDR2 SASEGT. J gave up 2 bases and V 1 base, and 8 bases lay outside the gene matches. CDR3 in DNA: TGTGCCAGCAGTGAAGAACTAGCGGGGACGATTGCCTACAATGAGCAGTTCTTC. Residues: CASSEELAGTIAYNEQFF.

Regarding this clone: The sample holds other DNA sequences that translate to the same CDR3. This chain uses TRBV7-9 with TRBJ2-7; D gene ambiguous. Germline V gene lookup returns CDR1 SEHNR and CDR2 FQNEAQ (reference sequence). The CDR3 spans 12 residues. Trimming cost V 1 base and J 2 bases, with 3 bases left between them. CDR3 sequence (DNA): TGTGCCAGCAGCTTAGTGCCCTACGAGCAGTACTTC. Protein: CASSLVPYEQYF.

V usage is TRBV7-9 and J usage is TRBJ2-3, with 8 nucleotides matching TRBD2. This CDR3 region has 16 residues. J gave up 1 base and V 5 bases, and 8 bases lay outside the gene matches. CDR1 is SEHNR and CDR2 is FQNEAQ in the germline V gene (reference sequence). CDR3 residues: CASSPTGGPGTDTQYF. The CDR3 DNA reads TGTGCCAGCAGCCCCACGGGAGGGCCTGGCACAGATACGCAGTATTTT.

The rearrangement uses TRBV27 and TRBJ2-7; D is possibly TRBD1 or TRBD2 (5 bases each). This CDR3 has 12 amino acids. V gave up 8 bases and J gave up 5 bases, with 13 bases separating them. Germline values: CDR1 MNHEY, CDR2 SMNVEV (reference sequence). In DNA form, the CDR3 reads TGTGCCAGCGGGGACCTTGAGGACGAGCAGTACTTC. Its translation: CASGDLEDEQYF.

The chain employs TRBV4-1 and TRBJ2-2, with no clear D. V was cut by 1 base and J by 5 bases, with 5 bases left in between. The CDR3 is made up of 13 amino acids. The germline gives CDR1 MGHRA, CDR2 YSYEKL. The CDR3 reads CASSQGRTGELFF. CDR3 bases: TGCGCCAGCAGCCAAGGCCGGACCGGGGAGCTGTTTTTT.

The J gene is TRBJ1-5, the V gene TRBV19, with unresolved D. Germline CDR1 LNHDA, CDR2 SQIVND (reference sequence). The CDR3 covers 15 residues. The V and J ends lost 1 base and 0 bases respectively, with 7 bases between them. The CDR3: CASSIGQHSNQPQHF. The CDR3 nucleotides read TGTGCCAGTAGTATAGGACAACATAGCAATCAGCCCCAGCATTTT.

J is TRBJ2-7 and V is TRBV7-9, with 7 bases identical to TRBD2. CDR3 length: 14 amino acids. Germline V gene sequence: CDR1 SEHNR, CDR2 FQNEAQ (reference sequence). Trimming took 4 bases from V and 3 from J; bases not matched to a gene: 6. CDR3 sequence (DNA): TGTGCCAGCAGCTCAGCGGGACTGTTCTACGAGCAGTACTTC. Translated: CASSSAGLFYEQYF.

The chain couples TRBV7-6 to TRBJ1-5; 7 bases align to TRBD1. Germline values: CDR1 SGHVS, CDR2 FNYEAQ. This CDR3 spans 14 amino acids. After removal of 4 bases from V and 6 bases from J, the junction contained 6 bases not matched to a gene. The CDR3 region is CASSSPQGSQPQHF. CDR3 coding DNA: TGTGCCAGCAGCTCCCCACAGGGGAGTCAGCCCCAGCATTTT.

The rearrangement uses TRBV2 and TRBJ2-7; D could derive from TRBD1 or TRBD2 (6 bases each). From germline, CDR1 is SNHLY and CDR2 FYNNEI. CDR3 length equals 14 residues. V shed 8 bases and J shed 2 bases, with 16 bases lying between them. The CDR3 region is CASVPRGEPYEQYF. CDR3 bases: TGTGCCAGCGTCCCTAGGGGGGAGCCCTACGAGCAGTACTTC.

This clone was counted a single time. The chain links TRBV7-8 to TRBJ2-7; weak D call: TRBD1 (7 bases). CDR3 length: 16 residues. The germline gives CDR1 SGHVS, CDR2 FQNEAQ. V was clipped by 6 bases and J by 0 bases, with 18 bases between them. The CDR3 region has the DNA TGTGCCAGCAGTCCCCTTGCAGGGGGGTTCTCCTACGAGCAGTACTTC. It translates to CASSPLAGGFSYEQYF. Supplemented by reference TRBV7-8 and TRBJ2-7, the full variable domain reads GAGVSQSPRYKVAKRGQDVALRCDPISGHVSLFWYQQALGQGPEFLTYFQNEAQLDKSGLPSDRFFAERPEGSVSTLKIQRTQQEDSAVYLCASSPLAGGFSYEQYFGPGTRLTVT.

This clone came up a few times. This specimen includes other DNA sequences encoding the same CDR3. V gene TRBV29-1 combines with J gene TRBJ2-7; D may be TRBD1 or TRBD2 (5 bases each). The V and J ends lost 5 bases and 2 bases respectively, with 10 bases between them. CDR3 length equals 12 residues. Per germline, CDR1 SQVTM and CDR2 ANQGSEA. CDR3 in amino acids: CSVRDRTYEQYF. CDR3 coding DNA: TGCAGCGTTCGGGACCGGACCTACGAGCAGTACTTC.

The chain has TRBV7-6 and TRBJ2-3; 8 bases are shared with TRBD1. With 5 bases clipped from V and 2 bases from J, the junction kept 9 bases outside the gene matches. The CDR3 runs to 16 residues. Germline-derived CDR1 and CDR2 are SGHVS and FNYEAQ. CDR3: CASSHTTGGNTDTQYF. CDR3 DNA sequence: TGTGCCAGCAGCCACACTACAGGGGGAAACACAGATACGCAGTATTTT.

The V call is TRBV19, the J call TRBJ2-3, with TRBD2 matching 11 bases. The CDR3 is made up of 16 amino acids. The ends lost 6 bases at V and 4 bases at J; junction bases unmatched: 9. In germline, CDR1 is LNHDA, CDR2 SQIVND (reference sequence). The CDR3 reads CASSQTSGTLPDTQYF. CDR3 sequence (DNA): TGTGCCAGTAGCCAGACTAGCGGGACTTTACCAGATACGCAGTATTTT.